This entry lists 25 T cell receptor beta chains sequenced from one sample in a study of blood T cell repertoires in COVID-19 (dated by TCRdb to 2018 to 2021). Libraries were prepared through the immunoSEQ multiplex PCR assay. TCRdb carries this immuneACCESS record with in-frame sequences only. Its versions omit some clonotypes, under half of them owing to an unresolved V gene in the studies checked, with the rest unexplained. For this sample the table gives more than 65,000 clones, of which about 83% were detected only once. Of the sample, around 5% falls within the top ten clones. The sample taken for sequencing was peripheral blood. Receptor source: a woman of 80 years or more with active or convalescent COVID-19.

As DNA, the CDR3 is TGTGCCAGCAGTGGCCTCCGGGACAGGGACGTCTATGGCTACACCTTC. It translates to CASSGLRDRDVYGYTF. The chain uses TRBV2 and TRBJ1-2; 9 positions match TRBD1. Losses at the gene ends were 4 bases for V and 4 bases for J; bases not matched to a gene: 10. The CDR3 has 16 amino acids. Germline CDR1 is SNHLY and CDR2 is FYNNEI.

The V and J genes are TRBV9 and TRBJ2-3, with 10 bases identical to TRBD2. CDR3 length equals 16 residues. The V and J ends lost 3 bases and 0 bases, in that order; junction bases with no gene match: 4. Germline CDR1 and CDR2: SGDLS and YYNGEE. CDR3 sequence (DNA): TGTGCCAGCAGCGCAACTAGCGGGACGAGCACAGATACGCAGTATTTT. Translation: CASSATSGTSTDTQYF. Together with reference TRBV9 and TRBJ2-3, the CDR3 gives the full variable domain: DSGVTQTPKHLITATGQRVTLRCSPRSGDLSVYWYQQSLDQGLQFLIQYYNGEERAKGNILERFSAQQFPDLHSELNLSSLELGDSALYFCASSATSGTSTDTQYFGPGTRLTVL.

This chain joins TRBV19 and TRBJ2-5; 9 positions agree with TRBD1. Germline CDR1 LNHDA, CDR2 SQIVND (reference sequence). V lost 5 bases, J lost 4 bases, and 2 bases stayed unmatched. The CDR3 is made up of 13 amino acids. The CDR3 protein is CASSATGGETQYF. CDR3 bases: TGTGCCAGTAGTGCGACAGGGGGAGAGACCCAGTACTTC.

The chain uses TRBV6-5 and TRBJ2-3, with TRBD2 as a possible D gene (6 bases). V lost 5 bases, J lost 1 base, and 10 bases lay in between. The CDR3 loop spans 14 amino acids. Germline V lookup: CDR1 MNHEY, CDR2 SVGAGI. In nucleotides, the CDR3 is TGTGCCAGCAGTAGTAGCGGACGCACAGATACGCAGTATTTT. This gives the protein CASSSSGRTDTQYF.

The chain combines TRBV7-3 with TRBJ2-5; D might be TRBD2 (5 bases). Trimming removed 2 bases from V and 4 bases from J, with 5 bases in between. The CDR3 sequence is 12 residues long. Germline-derived CDR1 and CDR2 are SGHTA and FQGTGA. The CDR3: CASSLAGETQYF. CDR3 nucleotides: TGTGCCAGCAGCTTAGCGGGAGAGACCCAGTACTTC. Based on the CDR3 plus reference TRBV7-3 and TRBJ2-5, the full variable domain is GAGVSQTPSNKVTEKGKYVELRCDPISGHTALYWYRQSLGQGPEFLIYFQGTGAADDSGLPNDRFFAVRPEGSVSTLKIQRTERGDSAVYLCASSLAGETQYFGPGTRLLVL.

This chain links TRBV7-2 with TRBJ1-3; TRBD1 matches 8 bases. J was trimmed by 3 bases and V by 5 bases; bases with no gene match: 6. The germline CDR1 and CDR2 sequences are SGHTA and FQGNSA. The CDR3 loop spans 15 amino acids. CDR3 region: CASSQTGGGGNTIYF. Here the CDR3 DNA reads TGTGCCAGCAGCCAAACAGGGGGAGGTGGAAACACCATATATTTT.

This rearrangement joins TRBV3-1 (or the pseudogene TRBV3-2) to TRBJ1-2; D is ambiguous. Deletions cut 4 bases from V and 8 bases from J, with 23 bases between. The CDR3 is 16 amino acids. Germline lookup yields CDR1 LGHDT and CDR2 YNNKEL (reference sequence). CDR3 in DNA: TGTGCCAGCAGCCGTAATTCGGCAACCTCCGGGGTCGGCTACACCTTC. Amino acids: CASSRNSATSGVGYTF.

The chain combines TRBV21-1 with TRBJ2-3; the table's D call of TRBD2 was not tested on the DNA. TRBV21-1 is a pseudogene segment. This CDR3 contains 15 residues. In DNA, the CDR3 is TGTGCCAGCAGCACGTGTAGCGACAGCACAGATACGCAGTATTTT. Its protein is CASSTCSDSTDTQYF.

The V and J genes are TRBV6-5 and TRBJ1-2; no reliable D call. V lost 2 bases and J 1 base, leaving 11 bases between the germline ends. CDR1 is MNHEY, CDR2 SVGAGI, per germline. The CDR3 extends over 15 amino acids. CDR3 coding DNA: TGTGCCAGCAGTTACGGGATAGGACTTAACTATGGCTACACCTTC. It encodes CASSYGIGLNYGYTF.

The chain has TRBV11-2 and TRBJ1-5; 9 bases fit TRBD1. Germline lookup yields CDR1 SGHAT and CDR2 FQNNGV. CDR3 size: 15 residues. Trimming at V came to 0 bases and at J to 4 bases, leaving 1 base not matched to a gene. The CDR3 reads CASSLDGTGNQPQHF. In nucleotides, the CDR3 is TGTGCCAGCAGCTTAGACGGGACAGGGAATCAGCCCCAGCATTTT.

The gene calls are TRBV11-2 and TRBJ2-7, with 7 bases lining up with TRBD1. CDR3 length equals 16 residues. Germline-derived CDR1 and CDR2 are SGHAT and FQNNGV. The J segment lost 1 base and the V segment lost 5 bases, leaving 11 bases of the junction unmatched. The CDR3 sequence: CASSPGQASLSYEQYF. The DNA of the CDR3 is TGTGCCAGCAGCCCTGGACAGGCGTCTCTATCCTACGAGCAGTACTTC.

The rearrangement joins TRBV5-1 to TRBJ2-3; 11 bases map to TRBD2. CDR1 and CDR2 from the germline V gene are SGHRS and YFSETQ. This CDR3 spans 14 amino acids. V gave up 1 base and J gave up 13 bases; unmatched junction bases: 8. In DNA, the CDR3 is TGCGCCAGCAGCTTGCCGACTAGCGGGGACAGGGAGTATTTT. It encodes CASSLPTSGDREYF.

This clone was detected once. This sequence joins TRBV11-3 and TRBJ2-3; perhaps TRBD1 as D (5 bases). Germline loops: CDR1 SGHNT, CDR2 YENEEA. V was trimmed by 1 base and J by 6 bases, leaving 14 bases between them. The CDR3 loop spans 15 amino acids. DNA of the CDR3: TGTGCCAGCAGCTTAGGGCGAGTCAAGGGGGATACGCAGTATTTT. Translated: CASSLGRVKGDTQYF.

This chain joins TRBV5-1 and TRBJ2-3, with 7 bases aligning to TRBD1. The CDR3 totals 12 residues. The V gene's germline CDR1 is SGHRS and CDR2 YFSETQ. V dropped 4 bases and J dropped 4; count of bases not matched to a gene: 0. Written as DNA, the CDR3 is TGCGCCAGCAGCACAGGGGCAGATACGCAGTATTTT. Its protein is CASSTGADTQYF.

The rearrangement uses TRBV19 and TRBJ1-2; 9 positions match TRBD1. This CDR3 comprises 15 residues. V shed 6 bases, J shed 4 bases, and the junction held 9 bases outside the gene matches. Germline values: CDR1 LNHDA, CDR2 SQIVND (reference sequence). The CDR3 DNA follows: TGTGCCAGTAGAGAACAGGGGGCTATAGGCTATGGCTACACCTTC. Translation: CASREQGAIGYGYTF.

The chain is built from TRBV4-3 and TRBJ2-7; 13 nucleotides agree with TRBD2. In germline, CDR1 is LGHNA, CDR2 YSLEER. This CDR3 contains 16 residues. Trimming at V came to 3 bases and at J to 7 bases, leaving 9 bases not matched to a gene. The CDR3 protein is CASSQTLAGGPQEQYF. In DNA form, the CDR3 reads TGCGCCAGCAGCCAGACACTAGCGGGAGGGCCGCAAGAGCAGTACTTC.

The chain has TRBV6-5 and TRBJ2-5; D gene uncertain. V lost 8 bases to trimming and J lost 2 bases, with 18 bases between them. Germline V gives CDR1 MNHEY, CDR2 SVGAGI. The CDR3 runs to 15 residues. The CDR3 DNA is TGTGCCAGCCGTAAAACCCCAGCGATTCAAGAGACCCAGTACTTC. Its protein is CASRKTPAIQETQYF.

The genes are TRBV28 and TRBJ2-7, with TRBD2 matching over 8 bases. Trimming cost V 5 bases and J 3 bases; bases outside gene matches: 6. The CDR3 is 14 amino acids. CDR1 and CDR2 from the germline V gene are MDHEN and SYDVKM. CDR3 sequence: CASSRTSGYYEQYF. CDR3 nucleotides: TGTGCCAGCAGTAGAACTAGCGGATACTACGAGCAGTACTTC.

The V gene is TRBV12-3 or TRBV12-4, the J gene TRBJ2-1, with 8 bases lining up with TRBD2. The length of the CDR3 is 13 residues. The junction had 0 bases not matched to a gene; V was cut back by 2 bases and J by 6 bases. CDR3 sequence: CASSLRGGNEQFF. For the CDR3, the DNA is TGTGCCAGCAGTTTACGGGGGGGCAATGAGCAGTTCTTC.

V is TRBV11-2 and J is TRBJ2-3; tentative D call: TRBD2 (6 bases). Trimming cost V 1 base and J 2 bases, with 10 bases left between them. Germline CDR1 is SGHAT and CDR2 is FQNNGV. There are 15 residues in the CDR3. The DNA for the CDR3 is TGTGCCAGCAGCTTAGGGGGGAGGTACACAGATACGCAGTATTTT. Residues: CASSLGGRYTDTQYF.

The chain combines TRBV9 with TRBJ1-1; 10 bases are shared with TRBD1. Trimming cost V 4 bases and J 2 bases; bases outside gene matches: 5. The CDR3 contains 15 residues. Germline V gene data show CDR1 as SGDLS and CDR2 as YYNGEE. For the CDR3, the DNA is TGTGCCAGCAGCCCCCGACAGGGGGCAAACACTGAAGCTTTCTTT. Protein: CASSPRQGANTEAFF.

The V call is TRBV5-1, the J call TRBJ2-3, with D perhaps matching TRBD2 (5 bases). The V gene's germline CDR1 is SGHRS and CDR2 YFSETQ. Trimming pared 3 bases from V and 0 bases from J, leaving 14 bases between. The CDR3 runs to 16 residues. The CDR3 DNA follows: TGCGCCAGCAGCTCTCGGGGTAGACCTAGCACAGATACGCAGTATTTT. Amino acids: CASSSRGRPSTDTQYF.

The genes are TRBV10-3 and TRBJ1-2; 9 bases line up with TRBD1. After removal of 6 bases from V and 8 bases from J, the junction contained 4 bases not matched to a gene. The CDR3 has 12 residues. Germline lookup yields CDR1 ENHRY and CDR2 SYGVKD. For the CDR3, the DNA is TGTGCCATCAGCCAGACAGGGGGGGGCTACACCTTC. Protein sequence: CAISQTGGGYTF.

The gene calls are TRBV19 and TRBJ2-1; 16 bases are a match to TRBD2. CDR1 LNHDA and CDR2 SQIVND come from the germline V gene (reference sequence). The CDR3 consists of 16 residues. With V trimmed by 3 bases and J by 9 bases, 5 bases remained unmatched. In DNA form, the CDR3 reads TGTGCCAGTAGTATTCGGGGACTAGCGGGAGGGTTTGAGCAGTTCTTC. It translates to CASSIRGLAGGFEQFF. Looking up the rest from reference TRBV19 and TRBJ2-1 gives the full variable domain: DGGITQSPKYLFRKEGQNVTLSCEQNLNHDAMYWYRQDPGQGLRLIYYSQIVNDFQKGDIAEGYSVSREKKESFPLTVTSAQKNPTAFYLCASSIRGLAGGFEQFFGPGTRLTVL.

The chain is built from TRBV19 and TRBJ2-7; weak D call: TRBD1 (6 bases). V lost 4 bases to trimming and J lost 6 bases, with 16 bases between them. The CDR3 sequence is 14 residues long. Germline V lookup: CDR1 LNHDA, CDR2 SQIVND (reference sequence). CDR3 sequence: CASSTIQGWGEQYF. The CDR3, as DNA: TGTGCCAGTAGTACTATACAGGGATGGGGCGAGCAGTACTTC.